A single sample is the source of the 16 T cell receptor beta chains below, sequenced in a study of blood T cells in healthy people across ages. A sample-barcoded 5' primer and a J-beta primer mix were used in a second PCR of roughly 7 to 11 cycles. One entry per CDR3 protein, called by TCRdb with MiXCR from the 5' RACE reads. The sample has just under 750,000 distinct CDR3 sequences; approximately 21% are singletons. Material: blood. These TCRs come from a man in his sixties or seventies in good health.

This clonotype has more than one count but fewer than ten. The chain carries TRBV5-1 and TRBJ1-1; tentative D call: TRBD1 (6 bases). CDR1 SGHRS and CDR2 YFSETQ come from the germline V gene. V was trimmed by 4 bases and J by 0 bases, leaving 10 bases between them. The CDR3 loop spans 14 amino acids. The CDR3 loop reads CASSNRDLNTEAFF. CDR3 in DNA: TGCGCCAGCAGCAACAGGGATCTGAACACTGAAGCTTTCTTT.

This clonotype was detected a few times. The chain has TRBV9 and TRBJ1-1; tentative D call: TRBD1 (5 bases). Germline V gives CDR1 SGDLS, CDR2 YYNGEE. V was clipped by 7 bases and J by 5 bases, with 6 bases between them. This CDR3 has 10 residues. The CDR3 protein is CASGGTEAFF. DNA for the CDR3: TGTGCCAGCGGGGGAACTGAAGCTTTCTTT.

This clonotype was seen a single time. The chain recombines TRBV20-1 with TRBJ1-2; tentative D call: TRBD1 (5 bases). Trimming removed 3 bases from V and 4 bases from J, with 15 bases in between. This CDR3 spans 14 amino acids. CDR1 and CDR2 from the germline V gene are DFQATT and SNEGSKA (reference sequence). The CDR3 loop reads CSASPLGPGYGYTF. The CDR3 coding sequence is TGCAGTGCTAGCCCCTTGGGGCCCGGCTATGGCTACACCTTC.

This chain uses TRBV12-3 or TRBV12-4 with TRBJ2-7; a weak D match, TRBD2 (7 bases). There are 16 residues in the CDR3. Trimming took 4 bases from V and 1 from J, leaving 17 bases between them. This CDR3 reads CASSSEWGGASYEQYF. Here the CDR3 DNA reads TGTGCCAGCAGTTCCGAGTGGGGGGGGGCTTCCTACGAGCAGTACTTC.

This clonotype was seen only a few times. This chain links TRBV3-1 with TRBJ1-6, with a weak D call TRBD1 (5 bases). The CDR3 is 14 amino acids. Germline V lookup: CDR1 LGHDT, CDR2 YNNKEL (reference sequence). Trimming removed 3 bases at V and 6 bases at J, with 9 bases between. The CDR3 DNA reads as TGTGCCAGCAGCCAGGGGCGGTCTAATTCACCCCTCCACTTT. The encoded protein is CASSQGRSNSPLHF.

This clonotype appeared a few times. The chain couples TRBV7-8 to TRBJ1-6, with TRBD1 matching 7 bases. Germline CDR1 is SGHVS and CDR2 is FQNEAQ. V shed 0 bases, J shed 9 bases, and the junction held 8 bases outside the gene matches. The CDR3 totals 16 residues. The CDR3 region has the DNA TGTGCCAGCAGCTTAGCGGCCGGAGGGGGCGTTTCACCCCTCCACTTT. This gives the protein CASSLAAGGGVSPLHF. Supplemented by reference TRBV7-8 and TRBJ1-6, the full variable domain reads GAGVSQSPRYKVAKRGQDVALRCDPISGHVSLFWYQQALGQGPEFLTYFQNEAQLDKSGLPSDRFFAERPEGSVSTLKIQRTQQEDSAVYLCASSLAAGGGVSPLHFGNGTRLTVT.

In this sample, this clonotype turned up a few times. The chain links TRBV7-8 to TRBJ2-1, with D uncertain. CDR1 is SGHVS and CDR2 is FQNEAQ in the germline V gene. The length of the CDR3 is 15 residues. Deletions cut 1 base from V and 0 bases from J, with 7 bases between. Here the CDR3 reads CASSLDIGSYNEQFF. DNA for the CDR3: TGTGCCAGCAGCTTAGACATAGGCTCCTACAATGAGCAGTTCTTC.

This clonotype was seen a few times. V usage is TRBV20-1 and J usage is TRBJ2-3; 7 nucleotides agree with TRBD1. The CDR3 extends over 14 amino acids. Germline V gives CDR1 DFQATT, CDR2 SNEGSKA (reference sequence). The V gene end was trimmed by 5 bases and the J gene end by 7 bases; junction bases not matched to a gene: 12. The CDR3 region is CSALDRISRYTQYF. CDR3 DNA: TGCAGTGCTCTGGACAGGATCTCCCGTTATACGCAGTATTTT.

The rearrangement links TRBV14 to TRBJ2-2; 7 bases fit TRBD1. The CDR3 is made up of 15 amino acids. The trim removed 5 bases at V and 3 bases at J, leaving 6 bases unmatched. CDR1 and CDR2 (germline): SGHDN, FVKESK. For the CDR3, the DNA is TGTGCCAGCAGCTTCGACAGGGTGGACACCGGGGAGCTGTTTTTT. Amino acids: CASSFDRVDTGELFF.

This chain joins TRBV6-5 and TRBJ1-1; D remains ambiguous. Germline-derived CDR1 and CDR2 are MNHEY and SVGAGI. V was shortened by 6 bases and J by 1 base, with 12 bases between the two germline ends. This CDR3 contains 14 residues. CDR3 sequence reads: CASSPYQENTEAFF. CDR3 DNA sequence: TGTGCCAGCAGCCCATATCAGGAGAACACTGAAGCTTTCTTT.

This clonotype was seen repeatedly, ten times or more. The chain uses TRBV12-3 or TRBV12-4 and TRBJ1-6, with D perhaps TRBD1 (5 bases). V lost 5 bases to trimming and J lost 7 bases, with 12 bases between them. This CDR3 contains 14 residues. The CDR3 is CASSRGRENSPLHF. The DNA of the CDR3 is TGTGCCAGCAGTCGGGGGAGGGAGAATTCACCCCTCCACTTT.

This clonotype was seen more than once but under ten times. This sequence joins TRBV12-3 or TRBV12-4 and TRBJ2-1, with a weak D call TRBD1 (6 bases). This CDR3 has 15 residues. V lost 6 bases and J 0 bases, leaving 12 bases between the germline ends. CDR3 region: CASRNTGSSYNEQFF. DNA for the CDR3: TGTGCCAGCAGAAATACAGGGAGCTCCTACAATGAGCAGTTCTTC.

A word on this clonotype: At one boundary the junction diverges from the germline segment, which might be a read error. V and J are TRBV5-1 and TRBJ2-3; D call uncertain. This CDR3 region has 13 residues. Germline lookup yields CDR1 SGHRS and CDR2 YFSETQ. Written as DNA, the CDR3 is TGCACCAGCAGCTCCCCAGTATTAGATACGCAGTATTTT. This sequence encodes CTSSSPVLDTQYF.

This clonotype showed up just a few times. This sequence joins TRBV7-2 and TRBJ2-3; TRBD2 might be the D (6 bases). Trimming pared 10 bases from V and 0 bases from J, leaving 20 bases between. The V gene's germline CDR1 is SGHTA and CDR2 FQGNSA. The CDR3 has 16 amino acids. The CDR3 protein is CATSSAGRTSTDTQYF. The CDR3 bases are TGTGCCACGTCTTCTGCGGGACGTACTAGCACAGATACGCAGTATTTT. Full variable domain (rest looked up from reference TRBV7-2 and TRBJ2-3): GAGVSQSPSNKVTEKGKDVELRCDPISGHTALYWYRQSLGQGLEFLIYFQGNSAPDKSGLPSDRFSAERTGGSVSTLTIQRTQQEDSAVYLCATSSAGRTSTDTQYFGPGTRLTVL.

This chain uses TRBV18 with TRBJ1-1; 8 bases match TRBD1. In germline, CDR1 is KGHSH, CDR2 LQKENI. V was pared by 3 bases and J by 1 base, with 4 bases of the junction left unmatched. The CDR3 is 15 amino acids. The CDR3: CASSPLGQENTEAFF. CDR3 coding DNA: TGTGCCAGCTCACCTTTGGGACAGGAGAACACTGAAGCTTTCTTT.

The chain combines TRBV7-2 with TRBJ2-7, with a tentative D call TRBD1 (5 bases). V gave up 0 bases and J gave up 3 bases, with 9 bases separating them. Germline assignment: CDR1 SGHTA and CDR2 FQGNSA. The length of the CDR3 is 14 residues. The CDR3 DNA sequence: TGTGCCAGCAGCTTAGCTCCAGGGTTCTACGAGCAGTACGTC. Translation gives CASSLAPGFYEQYV.